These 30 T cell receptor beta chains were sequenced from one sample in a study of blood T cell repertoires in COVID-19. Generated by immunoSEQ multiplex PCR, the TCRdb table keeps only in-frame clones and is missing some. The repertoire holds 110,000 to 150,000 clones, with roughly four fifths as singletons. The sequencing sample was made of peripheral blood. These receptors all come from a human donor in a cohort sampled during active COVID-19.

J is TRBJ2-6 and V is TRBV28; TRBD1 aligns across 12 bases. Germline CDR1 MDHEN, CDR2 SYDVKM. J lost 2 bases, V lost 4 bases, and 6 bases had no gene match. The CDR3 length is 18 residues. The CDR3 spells CASSSTWDRGPGANVLTF. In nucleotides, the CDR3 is TGTGCCAGCAGTTCGACCTGGGACAGGGGGCCTGGGGCCAACGTCCTGACTTTC.

CDR3 loop: CASRTGDRGSAFF. DNA for the CDR3: TGTGCCAGCAGAACCGGGGACAGGGGGTCGGCTTTCTTT. The rearrangement joins TRBV28 to TRBJ1-1; 11 nucleotides match TRBD1. The CDR3 contains 13 residues. Germline-derived CDR1 and CDR2 are MDHEN and SYDVKM. Trimming at V came to 6 bases and at J to 11 bases, leaving 8 bases not matched to a gene. Full variable domain (rest looked up from reference TRBV28 and TRBJ1-1): DVKVTQSSRYLVKRTGEKVFLECVQDMDHENMFWYRQDPGLGLRLIYFSYDVKMKEKGDIPEGYSVSREKKERFSLILESASTNQTSMYLCASRTGDRGSAFFGQGTRLTVV.

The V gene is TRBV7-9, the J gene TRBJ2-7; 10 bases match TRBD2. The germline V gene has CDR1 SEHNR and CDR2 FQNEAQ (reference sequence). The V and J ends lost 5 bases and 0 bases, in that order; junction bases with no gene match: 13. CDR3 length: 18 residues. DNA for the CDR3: TGTGCCAGCAGCCGACAGACTAGCGGGCGACGTCCCTCCTACGAGCAGTACTTC. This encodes CASSRQTSGRRPSYEQYF.

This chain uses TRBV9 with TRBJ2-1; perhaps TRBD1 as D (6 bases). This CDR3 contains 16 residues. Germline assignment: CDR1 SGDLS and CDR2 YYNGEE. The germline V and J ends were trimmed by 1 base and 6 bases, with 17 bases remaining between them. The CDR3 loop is CASSVPGTKSSNEQFF. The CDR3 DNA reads TGTGCCAGCAGCGTACCCGGGACAAAGTCTTCCAATGAGCAGTTCTTC.

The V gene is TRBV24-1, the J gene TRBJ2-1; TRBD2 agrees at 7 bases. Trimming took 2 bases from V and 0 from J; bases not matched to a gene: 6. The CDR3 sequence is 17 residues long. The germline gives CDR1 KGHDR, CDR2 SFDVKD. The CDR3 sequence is CATSDSSGGGSYNEQFF. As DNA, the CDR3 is TGTGCCACCAGTGATTCCTCTGGGGGGGGCTCCTACAATGAGCAGTTCTTC.

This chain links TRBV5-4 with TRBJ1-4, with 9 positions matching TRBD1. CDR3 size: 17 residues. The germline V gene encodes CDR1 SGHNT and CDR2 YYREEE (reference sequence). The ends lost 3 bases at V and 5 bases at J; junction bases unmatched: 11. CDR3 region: CASSSNPGTGSNEKLFF. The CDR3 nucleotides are TGTGCCAGCAGCTCGAACCCCGGGACAGGGTCGAATGAAAAACTGTTTTTT.

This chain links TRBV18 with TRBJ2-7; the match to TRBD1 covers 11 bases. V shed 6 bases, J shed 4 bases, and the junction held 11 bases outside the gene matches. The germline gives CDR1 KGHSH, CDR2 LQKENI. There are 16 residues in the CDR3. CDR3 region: CASSRDSDRGLYEQYF. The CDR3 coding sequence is TGTGCCAGCTCGCGCGACTCGGACAGGGGGCTGTACGAGCAGTACTTC.

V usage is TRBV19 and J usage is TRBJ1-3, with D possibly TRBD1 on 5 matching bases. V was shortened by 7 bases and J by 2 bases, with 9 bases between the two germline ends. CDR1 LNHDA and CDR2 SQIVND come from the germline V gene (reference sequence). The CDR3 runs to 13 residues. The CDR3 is CASTGFTGNTIYF. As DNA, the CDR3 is TGTGCCAGTACAGGGTTCACTGGAAACACCATATATTTT.

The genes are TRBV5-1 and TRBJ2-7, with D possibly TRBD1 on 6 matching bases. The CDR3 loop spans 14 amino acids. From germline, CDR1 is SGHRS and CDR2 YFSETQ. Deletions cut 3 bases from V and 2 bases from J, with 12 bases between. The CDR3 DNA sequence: TGCGCCAGCAGCTCGCCGGACAGAACCTACGAGCAGTACTTC. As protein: CASSSPDRTYEQYF.

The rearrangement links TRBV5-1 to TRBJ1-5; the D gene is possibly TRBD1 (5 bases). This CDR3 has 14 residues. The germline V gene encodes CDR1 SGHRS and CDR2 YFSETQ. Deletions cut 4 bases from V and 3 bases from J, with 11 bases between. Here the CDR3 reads CASSPDSPNQPQHF. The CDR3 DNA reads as TGCGCCAGCAGCCCCGACAGTCCCAATCAGCCCCAGCATTTT.

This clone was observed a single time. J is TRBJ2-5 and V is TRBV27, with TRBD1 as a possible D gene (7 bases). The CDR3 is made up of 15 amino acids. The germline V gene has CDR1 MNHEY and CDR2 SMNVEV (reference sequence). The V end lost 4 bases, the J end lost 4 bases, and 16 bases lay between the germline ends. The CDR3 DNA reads TGTGCCAGCAGTTCGCCGACAGGGAGGAGAGAGACCCAGTACTTC. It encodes CASSSPTGRRETQYF.

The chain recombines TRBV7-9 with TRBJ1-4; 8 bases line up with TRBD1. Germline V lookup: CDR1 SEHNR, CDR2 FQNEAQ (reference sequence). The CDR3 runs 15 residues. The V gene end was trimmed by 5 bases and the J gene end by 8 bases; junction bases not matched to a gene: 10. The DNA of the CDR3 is TGTGCCAGCAGCCCGAAAGGACAGGGTTGGGAAAAACTGTTTTTT. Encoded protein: CASSPKGQGWEKLFF.

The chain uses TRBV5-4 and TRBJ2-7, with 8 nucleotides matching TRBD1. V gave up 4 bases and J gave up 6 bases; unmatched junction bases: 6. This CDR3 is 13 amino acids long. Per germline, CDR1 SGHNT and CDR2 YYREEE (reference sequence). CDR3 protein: CASSRGQGSEQYF. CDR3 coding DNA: TGTGCCAGCAGCCGTGGACAGGGCTCCGAGCAGTACTTC.

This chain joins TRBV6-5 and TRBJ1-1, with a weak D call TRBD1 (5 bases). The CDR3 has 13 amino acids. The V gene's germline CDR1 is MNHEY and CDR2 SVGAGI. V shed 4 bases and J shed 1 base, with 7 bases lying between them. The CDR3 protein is CASSLTANTEAFF. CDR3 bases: TGTGCCAGCAGTTTGACAGCGAACACTGAAGCTTTCTTT.

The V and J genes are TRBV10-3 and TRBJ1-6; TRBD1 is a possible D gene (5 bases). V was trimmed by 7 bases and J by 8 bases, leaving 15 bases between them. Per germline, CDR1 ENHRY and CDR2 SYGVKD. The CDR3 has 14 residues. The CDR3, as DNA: TGTGCCATCACCGCGACAGTTGGAGATTCACCCCTCCACTTT. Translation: CAITATVGDSPLHF.

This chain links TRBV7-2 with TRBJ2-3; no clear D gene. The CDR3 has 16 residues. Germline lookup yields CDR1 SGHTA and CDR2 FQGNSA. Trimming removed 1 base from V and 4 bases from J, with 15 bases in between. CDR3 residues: CASSLGFTPTADTQYF. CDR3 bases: TGTGCCAGCAGCTTAGGTTTCACTCCAACGGCAGATACGCAGTATTTT. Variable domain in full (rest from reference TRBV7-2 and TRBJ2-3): GAGVSQSPSNKVTEKGKDVELRCDPISGHTALYWYRQSLGQGLEFLIYFQGNSAPDKSGLPSDRFSAERTGGSVSTLTIQRTQQEDSAVYLCASSLGFTPTADTQYFGPGTRLTVL.

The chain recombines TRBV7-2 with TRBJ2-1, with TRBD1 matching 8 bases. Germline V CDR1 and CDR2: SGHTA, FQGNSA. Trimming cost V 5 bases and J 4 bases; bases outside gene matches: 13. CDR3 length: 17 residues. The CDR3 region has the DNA TGTGCCAGCAGCCAGGGGGCAGGAGAAATACTTTACAATGAGCAGTTCTTC. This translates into CASSQGAGEILYNEQFF.

Here the CDR3 reads CASSSMGLVEDTQYF. The CDR3, as DNA: TGTGCCAGCAGCTCAATGGGACTAGTAGAAGATACGCAGTATTTT. The V call is TRBV7-2, the J call TRBJ2-3, with 8 nucleotides matching TRBD2. The CDR3 sequence is 15 residues long. V was clipped by 4 bases and J by 5 bases; unmatched bases: 8. The germline V gene has CDR1 SGHTA and CDR2 FQGNSA.

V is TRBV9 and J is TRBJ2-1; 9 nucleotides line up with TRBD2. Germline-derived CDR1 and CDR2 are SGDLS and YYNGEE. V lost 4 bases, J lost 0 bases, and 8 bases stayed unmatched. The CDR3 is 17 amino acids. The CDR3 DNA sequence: TGTGCCAGCAGCCCCCGACTAGCGGCGAGCTCCTACAATGAGCAGTTCTTC. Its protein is CASSPRLAASSYNEQFF.

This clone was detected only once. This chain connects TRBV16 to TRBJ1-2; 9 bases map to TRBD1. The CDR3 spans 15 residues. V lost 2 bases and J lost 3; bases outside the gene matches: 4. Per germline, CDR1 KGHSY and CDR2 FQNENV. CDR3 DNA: TGTGCCAGCAGCCAAGGACAGGGGAGCCACTATGGCTACACCTTC. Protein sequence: CASSQGQGSHYGYTF.

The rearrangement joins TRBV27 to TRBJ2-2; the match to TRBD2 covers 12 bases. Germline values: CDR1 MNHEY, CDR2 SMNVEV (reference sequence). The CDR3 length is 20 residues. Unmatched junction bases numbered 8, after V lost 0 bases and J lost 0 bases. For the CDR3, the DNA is TGTGCCAGCAGTTTATCCCCTCTACTAGCGGGGGGAACGAACACCGGGGAGCTGTTTTTT. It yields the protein CASSLSPLLAGGTNTGELFF.

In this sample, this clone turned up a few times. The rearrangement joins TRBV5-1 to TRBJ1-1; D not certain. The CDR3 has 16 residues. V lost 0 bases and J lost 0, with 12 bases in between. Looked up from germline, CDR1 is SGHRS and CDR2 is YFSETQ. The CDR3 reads CASSLVSLKLNTEAFF. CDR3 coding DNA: TGCGCCAGCAGCTTGGTTTCCTTAAAATTGAACACTGAAGCTTTCTTT.

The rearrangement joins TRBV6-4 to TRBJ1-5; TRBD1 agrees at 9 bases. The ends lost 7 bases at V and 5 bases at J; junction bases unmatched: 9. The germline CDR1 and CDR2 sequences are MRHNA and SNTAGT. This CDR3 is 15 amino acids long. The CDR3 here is CASTRGDRAHQPQHF. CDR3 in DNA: TGTGCCAGCACCAGAGGGGACAGGGCCCATCAGCCCCAGCATTTT.

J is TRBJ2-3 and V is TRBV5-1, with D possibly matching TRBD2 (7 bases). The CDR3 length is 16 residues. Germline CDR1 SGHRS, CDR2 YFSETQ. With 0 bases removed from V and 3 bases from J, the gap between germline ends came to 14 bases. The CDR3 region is CASSLGSGGRTDTQYF. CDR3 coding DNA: TGCGCCAGCAGCTTGGGATCGGGGGGCCGGACAGATACGCAGTATTTT.

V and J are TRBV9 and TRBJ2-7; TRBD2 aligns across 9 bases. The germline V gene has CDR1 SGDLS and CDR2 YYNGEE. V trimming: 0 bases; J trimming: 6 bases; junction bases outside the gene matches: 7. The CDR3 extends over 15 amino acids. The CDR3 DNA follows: TGTGCCAGCAGCGTAGATCCTAGCGGGGATCCCGAGCAGTACTTC. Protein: CASSVDPSGDPEQYF.

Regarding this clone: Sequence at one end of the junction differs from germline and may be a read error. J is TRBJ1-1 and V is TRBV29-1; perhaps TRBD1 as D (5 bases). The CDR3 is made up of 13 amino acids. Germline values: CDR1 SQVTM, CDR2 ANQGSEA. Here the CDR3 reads CSVEKKEGAEAFF. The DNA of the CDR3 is TGCAGCGTTGAAAAAAAAGAAGGGGCTGAGGCTTTCTTT.

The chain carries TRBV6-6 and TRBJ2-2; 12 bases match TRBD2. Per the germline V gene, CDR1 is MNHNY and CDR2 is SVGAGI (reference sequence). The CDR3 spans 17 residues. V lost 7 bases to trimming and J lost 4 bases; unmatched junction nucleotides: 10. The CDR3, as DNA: TGTGCCAGCAATCGGCTAGCGGGGGGGCCTGGCACCGGGGAGCTGTTTTTT. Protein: CASNRLAGGPGTGELFF.

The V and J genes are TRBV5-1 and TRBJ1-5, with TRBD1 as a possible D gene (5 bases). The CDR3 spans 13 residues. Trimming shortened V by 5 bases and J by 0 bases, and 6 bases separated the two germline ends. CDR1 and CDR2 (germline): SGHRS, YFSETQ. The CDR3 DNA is TGCGCCAGCAGTCAGGGTAGCAATCAGCCCCAGCATTTT. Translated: CASSQGSNQPQHF.

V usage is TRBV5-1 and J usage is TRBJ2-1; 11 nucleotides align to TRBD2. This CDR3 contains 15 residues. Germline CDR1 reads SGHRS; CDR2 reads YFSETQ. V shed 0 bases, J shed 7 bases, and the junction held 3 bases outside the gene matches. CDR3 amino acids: CASSLVASGGNEQFF. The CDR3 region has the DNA TGCGCCAGCAGCTTGGTAGCTAGCGGGGGGAATGAGCAGTTCTTC.

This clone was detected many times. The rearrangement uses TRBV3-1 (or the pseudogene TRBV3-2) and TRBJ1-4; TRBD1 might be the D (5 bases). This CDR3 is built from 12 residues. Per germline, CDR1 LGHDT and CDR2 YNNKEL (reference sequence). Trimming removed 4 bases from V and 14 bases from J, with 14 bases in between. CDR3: CASSPERDLLFF. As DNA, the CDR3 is TGTGCCAGCAGCCCCGAGCGGGACCTCCTGTTTTTT.